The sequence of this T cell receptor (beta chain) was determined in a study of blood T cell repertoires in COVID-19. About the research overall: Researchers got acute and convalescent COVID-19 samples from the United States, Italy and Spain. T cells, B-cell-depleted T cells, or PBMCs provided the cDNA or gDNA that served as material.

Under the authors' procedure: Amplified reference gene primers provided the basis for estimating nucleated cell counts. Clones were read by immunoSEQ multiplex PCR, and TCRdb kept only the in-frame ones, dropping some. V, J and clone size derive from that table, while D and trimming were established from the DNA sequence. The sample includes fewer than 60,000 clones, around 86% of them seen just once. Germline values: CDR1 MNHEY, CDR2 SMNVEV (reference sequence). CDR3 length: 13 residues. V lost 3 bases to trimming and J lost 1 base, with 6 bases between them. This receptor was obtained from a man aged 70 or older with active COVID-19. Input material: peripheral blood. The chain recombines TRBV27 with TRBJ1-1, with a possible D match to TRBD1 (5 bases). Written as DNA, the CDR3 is TGTGCCAGCAGTTTCGGGGGGAACACTGAAGCTTTCTTT. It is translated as CASSFGGNTEAFF.